A single TCR beta chain is shown here with its context. Germline CDR1 SNHLY, CDR2 FYNNEI. The germline V and J ends were trimmed by 2 bases and 7 bases, with 17 bases remaining between them. This CDR3 comprises 16 residues. This entry is derived from a study of T cell responses to AZD1222 COVID-19 vaccine. Libraries were prepared by immunoSEQ multiplex PCR; TCRdb keeps only in-frame clonotypes and omits some of them. The top ten hold roughly 9.7% of the sample, which has more than 150,000 clones, around 87% seen once. This sequence was found in an adult who received the AZD1222 COVID-19 vaccine. The rearrangement uses TRBV2 and TRBJ2-2; a weak D match, TRBD1 (7 bases). The sequences come from peripheral blood, collected 28 days after the second AZD1222 dose. CDR3 DNA: TGTGCCAGCAGTGAAATCAGGGGGGTCTTGGACGGGGAGCTGTTTTTT. Its translation is CASSEIRGVLDGELFF.